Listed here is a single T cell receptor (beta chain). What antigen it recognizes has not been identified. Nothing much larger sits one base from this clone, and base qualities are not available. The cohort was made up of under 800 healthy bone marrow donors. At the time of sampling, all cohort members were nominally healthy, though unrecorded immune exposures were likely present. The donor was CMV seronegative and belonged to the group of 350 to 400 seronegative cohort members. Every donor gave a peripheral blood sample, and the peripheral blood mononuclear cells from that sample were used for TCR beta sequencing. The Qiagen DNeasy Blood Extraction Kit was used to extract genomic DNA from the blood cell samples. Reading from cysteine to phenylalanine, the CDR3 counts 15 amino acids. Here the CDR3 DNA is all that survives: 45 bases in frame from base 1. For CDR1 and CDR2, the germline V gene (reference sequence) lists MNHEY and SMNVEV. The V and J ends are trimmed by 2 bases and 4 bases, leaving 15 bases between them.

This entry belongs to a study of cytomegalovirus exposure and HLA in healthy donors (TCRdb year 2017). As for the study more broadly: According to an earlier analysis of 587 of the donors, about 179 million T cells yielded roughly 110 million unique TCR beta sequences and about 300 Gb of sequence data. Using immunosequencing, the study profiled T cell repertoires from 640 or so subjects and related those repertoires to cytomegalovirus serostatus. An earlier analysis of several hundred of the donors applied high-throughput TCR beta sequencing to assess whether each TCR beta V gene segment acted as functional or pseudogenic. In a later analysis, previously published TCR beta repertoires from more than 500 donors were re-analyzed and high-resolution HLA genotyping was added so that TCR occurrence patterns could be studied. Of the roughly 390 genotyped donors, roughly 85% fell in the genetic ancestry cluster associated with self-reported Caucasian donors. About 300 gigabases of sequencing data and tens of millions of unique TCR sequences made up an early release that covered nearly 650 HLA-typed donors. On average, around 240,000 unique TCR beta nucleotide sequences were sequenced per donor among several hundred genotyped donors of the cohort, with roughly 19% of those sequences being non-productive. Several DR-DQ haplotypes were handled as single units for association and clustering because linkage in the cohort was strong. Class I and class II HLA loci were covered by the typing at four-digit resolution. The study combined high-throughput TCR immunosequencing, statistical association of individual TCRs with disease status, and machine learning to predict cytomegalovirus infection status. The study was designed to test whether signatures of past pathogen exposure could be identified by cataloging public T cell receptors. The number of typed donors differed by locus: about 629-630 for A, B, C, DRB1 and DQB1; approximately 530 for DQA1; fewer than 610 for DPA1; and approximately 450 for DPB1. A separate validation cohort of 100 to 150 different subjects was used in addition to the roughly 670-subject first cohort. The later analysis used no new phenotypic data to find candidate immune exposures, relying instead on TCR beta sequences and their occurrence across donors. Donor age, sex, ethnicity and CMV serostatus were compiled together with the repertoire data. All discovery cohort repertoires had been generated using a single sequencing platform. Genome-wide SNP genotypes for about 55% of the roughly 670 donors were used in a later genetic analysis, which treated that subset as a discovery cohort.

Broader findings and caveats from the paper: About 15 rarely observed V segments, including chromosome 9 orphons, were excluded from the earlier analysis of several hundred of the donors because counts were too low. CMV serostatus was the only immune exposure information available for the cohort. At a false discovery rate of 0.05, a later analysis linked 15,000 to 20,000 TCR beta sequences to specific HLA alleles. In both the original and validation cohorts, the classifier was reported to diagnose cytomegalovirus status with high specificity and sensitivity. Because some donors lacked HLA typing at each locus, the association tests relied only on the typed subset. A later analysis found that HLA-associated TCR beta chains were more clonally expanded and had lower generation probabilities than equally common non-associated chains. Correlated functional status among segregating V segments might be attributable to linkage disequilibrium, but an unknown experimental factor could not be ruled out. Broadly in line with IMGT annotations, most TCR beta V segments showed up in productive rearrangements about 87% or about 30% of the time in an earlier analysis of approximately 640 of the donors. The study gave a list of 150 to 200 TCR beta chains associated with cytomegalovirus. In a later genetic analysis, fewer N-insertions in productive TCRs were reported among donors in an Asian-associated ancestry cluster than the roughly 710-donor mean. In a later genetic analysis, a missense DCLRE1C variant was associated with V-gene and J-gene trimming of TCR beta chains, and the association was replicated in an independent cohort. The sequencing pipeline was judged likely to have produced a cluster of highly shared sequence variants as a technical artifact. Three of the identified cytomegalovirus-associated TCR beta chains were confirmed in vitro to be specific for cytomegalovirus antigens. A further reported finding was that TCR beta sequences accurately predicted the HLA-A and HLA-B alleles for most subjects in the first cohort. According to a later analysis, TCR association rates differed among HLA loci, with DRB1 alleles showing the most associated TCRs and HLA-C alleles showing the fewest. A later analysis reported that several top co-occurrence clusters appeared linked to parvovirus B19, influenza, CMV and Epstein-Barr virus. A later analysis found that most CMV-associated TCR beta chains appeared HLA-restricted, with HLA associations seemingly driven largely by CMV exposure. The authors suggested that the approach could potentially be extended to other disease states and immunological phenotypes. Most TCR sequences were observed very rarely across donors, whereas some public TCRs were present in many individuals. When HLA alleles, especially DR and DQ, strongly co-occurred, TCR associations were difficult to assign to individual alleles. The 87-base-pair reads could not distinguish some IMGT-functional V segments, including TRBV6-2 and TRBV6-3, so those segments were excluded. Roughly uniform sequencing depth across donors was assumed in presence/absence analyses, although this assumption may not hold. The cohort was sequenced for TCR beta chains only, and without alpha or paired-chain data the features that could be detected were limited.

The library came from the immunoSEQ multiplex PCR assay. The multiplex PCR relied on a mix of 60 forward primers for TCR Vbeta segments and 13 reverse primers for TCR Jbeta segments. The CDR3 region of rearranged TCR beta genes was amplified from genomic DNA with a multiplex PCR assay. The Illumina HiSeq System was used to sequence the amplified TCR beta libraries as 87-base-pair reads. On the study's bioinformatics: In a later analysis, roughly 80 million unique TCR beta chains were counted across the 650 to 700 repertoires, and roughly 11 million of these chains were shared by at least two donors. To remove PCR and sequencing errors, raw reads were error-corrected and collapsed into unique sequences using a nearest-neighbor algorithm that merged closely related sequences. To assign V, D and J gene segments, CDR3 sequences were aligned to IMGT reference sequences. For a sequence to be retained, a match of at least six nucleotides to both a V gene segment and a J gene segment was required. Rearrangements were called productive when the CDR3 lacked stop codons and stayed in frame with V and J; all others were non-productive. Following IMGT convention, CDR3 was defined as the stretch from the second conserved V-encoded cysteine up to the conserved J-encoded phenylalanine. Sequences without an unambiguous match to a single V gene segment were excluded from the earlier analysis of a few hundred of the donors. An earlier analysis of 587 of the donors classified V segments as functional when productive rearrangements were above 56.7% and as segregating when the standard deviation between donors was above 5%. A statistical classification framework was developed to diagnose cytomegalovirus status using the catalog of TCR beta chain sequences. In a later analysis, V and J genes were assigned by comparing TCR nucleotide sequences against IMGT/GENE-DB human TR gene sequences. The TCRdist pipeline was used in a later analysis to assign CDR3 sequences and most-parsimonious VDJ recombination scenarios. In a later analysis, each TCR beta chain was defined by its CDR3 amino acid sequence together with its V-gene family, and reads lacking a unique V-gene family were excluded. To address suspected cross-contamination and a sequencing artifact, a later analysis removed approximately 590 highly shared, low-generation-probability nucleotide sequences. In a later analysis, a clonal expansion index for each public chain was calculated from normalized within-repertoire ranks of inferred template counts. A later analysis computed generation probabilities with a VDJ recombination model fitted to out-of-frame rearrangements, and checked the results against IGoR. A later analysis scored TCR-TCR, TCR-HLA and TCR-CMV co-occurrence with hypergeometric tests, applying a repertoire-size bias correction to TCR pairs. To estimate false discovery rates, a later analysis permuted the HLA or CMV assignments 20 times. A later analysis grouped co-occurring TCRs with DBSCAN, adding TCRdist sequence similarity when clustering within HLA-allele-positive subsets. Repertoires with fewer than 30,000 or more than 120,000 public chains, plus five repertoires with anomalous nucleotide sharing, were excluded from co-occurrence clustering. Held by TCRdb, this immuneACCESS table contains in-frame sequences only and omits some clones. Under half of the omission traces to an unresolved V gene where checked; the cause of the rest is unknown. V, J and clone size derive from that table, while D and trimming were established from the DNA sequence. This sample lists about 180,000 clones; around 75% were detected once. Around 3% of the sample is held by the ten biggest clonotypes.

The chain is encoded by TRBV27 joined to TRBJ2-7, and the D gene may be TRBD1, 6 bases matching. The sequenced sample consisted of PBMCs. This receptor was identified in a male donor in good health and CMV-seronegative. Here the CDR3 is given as CASSLRGYRKYEQYF. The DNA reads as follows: TGTGCCAGCAGTTTAAGGGGGTATCGGAAATACGAGCAGTACTTC.